This T cell receptor (beta chain) was observed in a study of breast tumors, draining lymph nodes, adjacent tissues. Via MiXCR, TCRdb re-called the multiplex PCR reads, giving one row per CDR3 protein. The sample lists 270,000 or so distinct CDR3 sequences, over 25% seen once, with roughly 1.1% in the top ten. CDR3 length: 14 amino acids. Per the germline V gene, CDR1 is SEHNR and CDR2 is FQNEAQ (reference sequence). Samples came from axillary lymph nodes draining the breast cancer. A note on this clonotype: A junction boundary mismatches the germline segment, possibly from a read error.

This chain uses TRBV7-9 with TRBJ1-1; tentatively, D is TRBD1 (5 bases). The sequencing input was axillary lymph node tissue. The clonotype was recovered from a female donor with breast cancer. Some clones in this sample may be carry-over from other donors' samples. Here the CDR3 DNA reads TGTGCCACCCCCGGGCAGGGCGGGAACACTGAAGCTCTCTTT. Amino acid sequence: CATPGQGGNTEALF. Drawing the rest from reference TRBV7-9 and TRBJ1-1, the complete variable domain is DTGVSQNPRHKITKRGQNVTFRCDPISEHNRLYWYRQTLGQGPEFLTYFQNEAQLEKSRLLSDRFSAERPKGSFSTLEIQRTEQGDSAMYLCATPGQGGNTEALFGQGTRLTVV.